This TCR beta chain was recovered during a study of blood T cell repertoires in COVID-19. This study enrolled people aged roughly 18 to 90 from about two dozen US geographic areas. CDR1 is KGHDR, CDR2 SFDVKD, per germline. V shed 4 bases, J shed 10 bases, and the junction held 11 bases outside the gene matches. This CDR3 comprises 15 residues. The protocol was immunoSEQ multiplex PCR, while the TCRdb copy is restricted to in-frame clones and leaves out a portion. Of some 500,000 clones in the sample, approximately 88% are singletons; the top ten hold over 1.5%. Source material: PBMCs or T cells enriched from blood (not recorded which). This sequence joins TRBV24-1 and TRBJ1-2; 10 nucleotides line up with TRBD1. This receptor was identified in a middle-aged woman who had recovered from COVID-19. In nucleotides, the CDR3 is TGTGCCACCAGTGACCCCTCCGGGACAGGGGACGTCTACACCTTC. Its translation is CATSDPSGTGDVYTF.